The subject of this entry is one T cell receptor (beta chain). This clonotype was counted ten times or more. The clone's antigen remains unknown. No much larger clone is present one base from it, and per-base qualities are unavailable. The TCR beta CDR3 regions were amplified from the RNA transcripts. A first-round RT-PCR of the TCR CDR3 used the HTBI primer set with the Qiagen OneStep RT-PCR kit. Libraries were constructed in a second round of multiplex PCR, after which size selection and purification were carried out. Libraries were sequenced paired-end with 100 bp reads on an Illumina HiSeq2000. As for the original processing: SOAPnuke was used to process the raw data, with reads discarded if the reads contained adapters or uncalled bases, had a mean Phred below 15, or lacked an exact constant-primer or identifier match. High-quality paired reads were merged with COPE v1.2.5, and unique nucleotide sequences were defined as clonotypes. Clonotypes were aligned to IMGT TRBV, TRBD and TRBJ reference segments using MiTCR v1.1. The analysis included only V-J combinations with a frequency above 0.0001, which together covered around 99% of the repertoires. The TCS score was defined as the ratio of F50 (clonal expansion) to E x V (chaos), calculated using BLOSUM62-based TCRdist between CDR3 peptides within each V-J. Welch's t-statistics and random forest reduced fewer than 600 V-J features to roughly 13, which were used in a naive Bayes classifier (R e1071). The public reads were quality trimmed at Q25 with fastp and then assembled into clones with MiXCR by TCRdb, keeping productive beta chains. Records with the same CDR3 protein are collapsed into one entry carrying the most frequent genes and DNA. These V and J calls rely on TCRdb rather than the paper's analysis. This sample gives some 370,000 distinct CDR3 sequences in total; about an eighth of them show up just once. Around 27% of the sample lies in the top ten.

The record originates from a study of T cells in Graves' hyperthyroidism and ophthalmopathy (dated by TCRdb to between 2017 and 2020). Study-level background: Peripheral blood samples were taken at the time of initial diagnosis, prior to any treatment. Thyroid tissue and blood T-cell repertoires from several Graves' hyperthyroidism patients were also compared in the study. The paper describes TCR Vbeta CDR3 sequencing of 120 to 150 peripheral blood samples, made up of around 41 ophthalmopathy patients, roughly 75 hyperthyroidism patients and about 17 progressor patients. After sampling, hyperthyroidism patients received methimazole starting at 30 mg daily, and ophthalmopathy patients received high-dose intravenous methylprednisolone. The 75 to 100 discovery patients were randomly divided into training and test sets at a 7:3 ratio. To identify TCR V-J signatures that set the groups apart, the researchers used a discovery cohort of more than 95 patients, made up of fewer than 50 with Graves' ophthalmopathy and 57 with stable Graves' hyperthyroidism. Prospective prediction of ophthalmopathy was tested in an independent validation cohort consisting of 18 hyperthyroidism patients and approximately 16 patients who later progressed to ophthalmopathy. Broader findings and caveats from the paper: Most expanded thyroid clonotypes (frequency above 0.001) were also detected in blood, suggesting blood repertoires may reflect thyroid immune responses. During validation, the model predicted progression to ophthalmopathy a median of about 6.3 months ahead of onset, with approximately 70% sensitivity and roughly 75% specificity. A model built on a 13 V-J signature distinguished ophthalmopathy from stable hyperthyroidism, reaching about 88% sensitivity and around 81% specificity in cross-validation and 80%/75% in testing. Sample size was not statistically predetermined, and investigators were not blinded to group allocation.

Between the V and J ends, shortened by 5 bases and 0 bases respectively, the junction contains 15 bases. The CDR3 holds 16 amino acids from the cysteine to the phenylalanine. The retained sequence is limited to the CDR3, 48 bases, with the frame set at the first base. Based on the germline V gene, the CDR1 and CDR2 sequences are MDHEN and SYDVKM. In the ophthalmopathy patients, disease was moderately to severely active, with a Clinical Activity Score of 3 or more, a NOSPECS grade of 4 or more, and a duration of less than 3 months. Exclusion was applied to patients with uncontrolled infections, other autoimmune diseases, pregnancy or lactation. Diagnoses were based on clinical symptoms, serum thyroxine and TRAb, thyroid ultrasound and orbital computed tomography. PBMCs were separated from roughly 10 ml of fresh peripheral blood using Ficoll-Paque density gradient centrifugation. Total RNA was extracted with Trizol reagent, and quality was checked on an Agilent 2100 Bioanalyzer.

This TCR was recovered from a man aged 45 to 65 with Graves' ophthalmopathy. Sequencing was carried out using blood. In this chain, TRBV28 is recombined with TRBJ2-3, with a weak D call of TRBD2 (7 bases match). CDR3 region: CASSIQGRVSTDTQYF. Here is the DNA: TGTGCCAGCAGTATTCAGGGGAGGGTTAGCACAGATACGCAGTATTTT. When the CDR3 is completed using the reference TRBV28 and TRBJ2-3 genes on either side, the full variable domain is DVKVTQSSRYLVKRTGEKVFLECVQDMDHENMFWYRQDPGLGLRLIYFSYDVKMKEKGDIPEGYSVSREKKERFSLILESASTNQTSMYLCASSIQGRVSTDTQYFGPGTRLTVL.